This TCR beta chain is from a study of breast tumors, draining lymph nodes, adjacent tissues. Study-wide findings and caveats: Compared with lymph nodes, tumors were less diverse; compared with nontumor tissue, more. Tumor T cell lymph node origin was a supported hypothesis, not proven.

TCRdb passed the multiplex PCR reads through MiXCR, listing each CDR3 protein once. The data show 150,000 to 200,000 distinct CDR3 sequences, roughly a third seen once. This clonotype was recorded at least ten times. Its cognate antigen is unknown. Axillary draining lymph nodes of breast cancer patients supplied the node samples. This CDR3 is 15 amino acids long. V lost 3 bases to trimming and J lost 1 base, with 10 bases between them. Sequenced input: axillary lymph node tissue. This clonotype originated in a female donor with breast cancer. Some clones in this sample may be carry-over from other donors' samples. The rearrangement links TRBV12-3 or TRBV12-4 to TRBJ1-3; D is undetermined. CDR3 sequence reads: CASSFYDKSGNTIYF. CDR3 DNA: TGTGCCAGCAGTTTCTATGACAAGTCTGGAAACACCATATATTTT.